Listed here are 5 T cell receptor beta chains from one sample, sequenced in a study of T cell responses to AZD1222 COVID-19 vaccine. Using immunoSEQ multiplex PCR, the repertoire was profiled, and TCRdb retains in-frame clones only, with some absent. Here the sample spans 120,000 or so clones, around 92% being singletons. This material consisted of peripheral blood, taken on day 0 of AZD1222 vaccination. These receptors originate from an adult in good health.

J is TRBJ2-7 and V is TRBV27; TRBD2 agrees at 7 bases. Germline V lookup: CDR1 MNHEY, CDR2 SMNVEV (reference sequence). The junction had 13 bases not matched to a gene; V was cut back by 5 bases and J by 6 bases. This CDR3 region has 15 residues. The CDR3 here is CASSAGGGSYSEQYF. CDR3 nucleotide sequence: TGTGCCAGCAGTGCCGGCGGCGGGAGTTACAGCGAGCAGTACTTC.

The V call is TRBV29-1, the J call TRBJ2-7, with 8 bases aligning to TRBD2. Germline trimming cut 8 bases from V and 6 bases from J; bases unmatched to any gene: 15. Germline V gene data show CDR1 as SQVTM and CDR2 as ANQGSEA. The CDR3 has 14 amino acids. The CDR3 is CSLREGGYPGEQYF. In DNA, the CDR3 is TGCAGCCTCCGGGAGGGGGGCTACCCCGGCGAGCAGTACTTC.

The chain employs TRBV6-1 and TRBJ2-7; D may be TRBD2 (6 bases). The CDR3 length is 16 residues. Germline CDR1 MNHNS, CDR2 SASEGT. V dropped 0 bases and J dropped 2 bases, with 14 bases sitting between them. The CDR3 region has the DNA TGTGCCAGCAGTGAAGCGCGGGCGGGACCTCCCTACGAGCAGTACTTC. This gives the protein CASSEARAGPPYEQYF.

V and J are TRBV2 and TRBJ2-5; 9 nucleotides line up with TRBD1. Germline V CDR1 and CDR2: SNHLY, FYNNEI. V gave up 5 bases and J gave up 5 bases; unmatched junction bases: 9. This CDR3 is 15 amino acids long. The CDR3 loop reads CASSRGTGRLETQYF. CDR3 sequence (DNA): TGTGCCAGCAGTCGCGGGACAGGGCGCTTGGAGACCCAGTACTTC. Full variable domain (missing parts from reference TRBV2 and TRBJ2-5): EPEVTQTPSHQVTQMGQEVILRCVPISNHLYFYWYRQILGQKVEFLVSFYNNEISEKSEIFDDQFSVERPDGSNFTLKIRSTKLEDSAMYFCASSRGTGRLETQYFGPGTRLLVL.

The chain uses TRBV5-1 and TRBJ2-6; D is ambiguous. The CDR3 consists of 18 residues. V lost 0 bases and J 1 base, leaving 14 bases between the germline ends. Germline CDR1 and CDR2: SGHRS and YFSETQ. CDR3: CASSLGTVPGSGANVLTF. In DNA form, the CDR3 reads TGCGCCAGCAGCTTGGGCACAGTCCCTGGTTCTGGGGCCAACGTCCTGACTTTC. Based on the CDR3 plus reference TRBV5-1 and TRBJ2-6, the full variable domain is KAGVTQTPRYLIKTRGQQVTLSCSPISGHRSVSWYQQTPGQGLQFLFEYFSETQRNKGNFPGRFSGRQFSNSRSEMNVSTLELGDSALYLCASSLGTVPGSGANVLTFGAGSRLTVL.